A single sample is the source of the 5 T cell receptor beta chains below, sequenced in a study of cytomegalovirus exposure and HLA in healthy donors (dated by TCRdb to the late 2010s). Receptor amplification or capture employed the immunoSEQ multiplex PCR assay. For the multiplex PCR, a mixture combining 60 forward primers for TCR Vbeta segments and 13 reverse primers for TCR Jbeta segments was used. Imported from immuneACCESS, the table was reduced by TCRdb to in-frame sequences with V and J called. These copies leave out some clones; in studies compared against another copy, an unresolved V gene accounts for under half, and the cause of the remainder is not known. The sample records 200,000 to 250,000 clones, about two thirds of which are singletons. The ten largest make up 2.6% of the sample. Sequencing was performed on PBMCs. The receptor set was obtained from a man aged 40-49 years in good health and CMV-seropositive.

The chain recombines TRBV2 with TRBJ2-5, with no clear D. Trimming took off 0 bases at V and 5 bases at J, with 13 bases between the two ends. Germline CDR1 reads SNHLY; CDR2 reads FYNNEI. The CDR3 is 15 residues long. CDR3 sequence (DNA): TGTGCCAGCAGTGAAGCGCTTCCGGCGGCGGAGACCCAGTACTTC. Amino acids: CASSEALPAAETQYF.

This clone was seen a handful of times. The CDR3 sequence is CASSLLANTEAFF. The CDR3 nucleotides are TGTGCCAGCAGCTTATTGGCCAACACTGAAGCTTTCTTT. J is TRBJ1-1 and V is TRBV11-3; D unclear. Germline values: CDR1 SGHNT, CDR2 YENEEA. With 2 bases removed from V and 2 bases from J, the gap between germline ends came to 6 bases. The length of the CDR3 is 13 residues.

The table lists this clone with a few counts. The chain joins TRBV9 to TRBJ1-2, with 7 bases fitting TRBD1. The CDR3 consists of 16 residues. From germline, CDR1 is SGDLS and CDR2 YYNGEE. V shed 3 bases, J shed 4 bases, and the junction held 12 bases outside the gene matches. The CDR3, as DNA: TGTGCCAGCAGCGGTGACAGGGAGTTAAGAGCCTATGGCTACACCTTC. This sequence encodes CASSGDRELRAYGYTF.

This chain connects TRBV18 to TRBJ2-1, with 9 bases fitting TRBD2. CDR1 and CDR2 (germline): KGHSH, LQKENI. This CDR3 has 16 residues. Trimming cost V 3 bases and J 6 bases; bases outside gene matches: 9. CDR3 bases: TGTGCCAGCTCACCCACTAGCGGGTTGACAGGCAATGAGCAGTTCTTC. Its translation: CASSPTSGLTGNEQFF.

The chain has TRBV28 and TRBJ1-5, with TRBD1 identical over 9 bases. Germline CDR1 MDHEN, CDR2 SYDVKM. Trimming cost V 5 bases and J 3 bases; bases outside gene matches: 5. The CDR3 runs to 15 residues. CDR3 loop: CASSPTGGTNQPQHF. CDR3 coding DNA: TGTGCCAGCAGTCCTACAGGGGGCACCAATCAGCCCCAGCATTTT. The full variable domain, with the rest looked up from reference TRBV28 and TRBJ1-5, is DVKVTQSSRYLVKRTGEKVFLECVQDMDHENMFWYRQDPGLGLRLIYFSYDVKMKEKGDIPEGYSVSREKKERFSLILESASTNQTSMYLCASSPTGGTNQPQHFGDGTRLSIL.